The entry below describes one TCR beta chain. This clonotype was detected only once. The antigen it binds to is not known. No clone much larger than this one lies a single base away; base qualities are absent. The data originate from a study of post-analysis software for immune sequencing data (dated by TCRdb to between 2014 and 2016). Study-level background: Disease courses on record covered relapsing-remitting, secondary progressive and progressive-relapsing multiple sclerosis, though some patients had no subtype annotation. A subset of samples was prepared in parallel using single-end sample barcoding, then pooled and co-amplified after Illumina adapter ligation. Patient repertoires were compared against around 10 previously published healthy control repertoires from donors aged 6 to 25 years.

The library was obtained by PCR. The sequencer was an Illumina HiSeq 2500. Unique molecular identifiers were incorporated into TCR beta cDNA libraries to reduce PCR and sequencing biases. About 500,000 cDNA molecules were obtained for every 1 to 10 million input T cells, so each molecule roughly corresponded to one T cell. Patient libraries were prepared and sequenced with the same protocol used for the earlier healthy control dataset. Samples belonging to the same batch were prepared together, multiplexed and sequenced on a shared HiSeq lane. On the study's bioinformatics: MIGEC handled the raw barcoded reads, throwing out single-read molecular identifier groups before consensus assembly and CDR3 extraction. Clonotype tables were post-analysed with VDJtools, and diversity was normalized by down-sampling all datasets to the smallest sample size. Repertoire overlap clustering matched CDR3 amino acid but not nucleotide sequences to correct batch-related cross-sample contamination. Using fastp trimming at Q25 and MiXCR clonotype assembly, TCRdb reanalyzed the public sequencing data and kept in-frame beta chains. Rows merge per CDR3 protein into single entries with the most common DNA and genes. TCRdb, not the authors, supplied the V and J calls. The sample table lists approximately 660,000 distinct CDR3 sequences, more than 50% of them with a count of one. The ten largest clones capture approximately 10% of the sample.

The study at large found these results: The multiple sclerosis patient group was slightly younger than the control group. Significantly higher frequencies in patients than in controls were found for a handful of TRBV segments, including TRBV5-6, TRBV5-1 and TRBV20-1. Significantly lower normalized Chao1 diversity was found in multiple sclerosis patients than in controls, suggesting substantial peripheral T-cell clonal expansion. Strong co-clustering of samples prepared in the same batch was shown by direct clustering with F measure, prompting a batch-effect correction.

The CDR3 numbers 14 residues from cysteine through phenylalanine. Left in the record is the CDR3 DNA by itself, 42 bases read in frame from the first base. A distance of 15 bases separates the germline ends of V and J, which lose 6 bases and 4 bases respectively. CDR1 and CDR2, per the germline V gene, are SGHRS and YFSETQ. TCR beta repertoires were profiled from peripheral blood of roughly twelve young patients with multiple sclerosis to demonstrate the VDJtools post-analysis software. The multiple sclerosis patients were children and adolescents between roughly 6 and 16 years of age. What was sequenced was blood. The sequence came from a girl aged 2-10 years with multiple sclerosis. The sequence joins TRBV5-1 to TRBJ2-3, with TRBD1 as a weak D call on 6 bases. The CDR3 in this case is CASKDSSTSDTQYF. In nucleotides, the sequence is TGCGCCAGCAAGGACAGTTCAACTTCAGATACGCAGTATTTT.